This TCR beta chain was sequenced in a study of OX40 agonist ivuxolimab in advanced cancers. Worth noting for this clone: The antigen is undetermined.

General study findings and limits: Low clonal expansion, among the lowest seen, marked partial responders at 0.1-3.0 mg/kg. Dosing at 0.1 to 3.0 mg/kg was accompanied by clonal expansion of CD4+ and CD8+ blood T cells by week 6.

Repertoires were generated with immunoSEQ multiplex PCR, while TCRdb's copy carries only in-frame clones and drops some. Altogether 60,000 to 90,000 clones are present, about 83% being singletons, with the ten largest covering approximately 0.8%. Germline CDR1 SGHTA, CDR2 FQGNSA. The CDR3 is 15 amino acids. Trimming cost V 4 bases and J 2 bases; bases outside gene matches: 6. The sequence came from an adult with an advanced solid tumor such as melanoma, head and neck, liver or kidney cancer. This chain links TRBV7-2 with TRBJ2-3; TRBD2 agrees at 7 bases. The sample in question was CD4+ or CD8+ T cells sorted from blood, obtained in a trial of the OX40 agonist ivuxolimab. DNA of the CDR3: TGTGCCAGCAGCTCTACTAGCGACCCCACAGATACGCAGTATTTT. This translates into CASSSTSDPTDTQYF.